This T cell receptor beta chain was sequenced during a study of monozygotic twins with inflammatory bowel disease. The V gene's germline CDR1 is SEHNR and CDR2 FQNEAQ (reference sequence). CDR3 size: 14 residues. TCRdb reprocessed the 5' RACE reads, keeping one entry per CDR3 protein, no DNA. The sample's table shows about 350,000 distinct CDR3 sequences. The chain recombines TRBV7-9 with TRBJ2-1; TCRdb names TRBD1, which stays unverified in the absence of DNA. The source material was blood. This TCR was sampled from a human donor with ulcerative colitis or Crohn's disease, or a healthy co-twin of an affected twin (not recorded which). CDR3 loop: CASSASGGGNEQFF. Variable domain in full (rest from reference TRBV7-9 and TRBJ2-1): DTGVSQNPRHKITKRGQNVTFRCDPISEHNRLYWYRQTLGQGPEFLTYFQNEAQLEKSRLLSDRFSAERPKGSFSTLEIQRTEQGDSAMYLCASSASGGGNEQFFGPGTRLTVL.